This T cell receptor beta chain was found in a study of T cells in Graves' hyperthyroidism and ophthalmopathy. CDR3 length equals 15 residues. The J segment lost 1 base and the V segment lost 10 bases, leaving 7 bases of the junction unmatched. CDR1 is MNHNS and CDR2 is SASEGT in the germline V gene. This clonotype was seen a few times. Its antigen remains unidentified. Diagnoses rested on clinical symptoms, serum thyroxine and TRAb, thyroid ultrasound and orbital computed tomography. Findings and caveats of the study: Ophthalmopathy was distinguished from stable hyperthyroidism by 13 V-J signatures.

What was amplified from RNA transcripts were TCR beta CDR3 regions. Primed by the HTBI set, a first-round RT-PCR was run on the TCR CDR3. TCRdb re-called the multiplex PCR reads through MiXCR, storing one row per CDR3 protein. Found here are 550,000 to 600,000 distinct CDR3 sequences, 46% of them singletons; the top ten hold around 20%. The rearrangement links TRBV6-1 to TRBJ2-2; 9 bases match TRBD2. The clonotype was recovered from an adult woman with Graves' disease, either hyperthyroidism or ophthalmopathy (not recorded which). Source material: peripheral blood or thyroid tissue (not recorded which). CDR3 in amino acids: CATLTSGMNTGELFF. The CDR3 region has the DNA TGTGCCACCCTGACTAGCGGAATGAACACCGGGGAGCTGTTTTTT.